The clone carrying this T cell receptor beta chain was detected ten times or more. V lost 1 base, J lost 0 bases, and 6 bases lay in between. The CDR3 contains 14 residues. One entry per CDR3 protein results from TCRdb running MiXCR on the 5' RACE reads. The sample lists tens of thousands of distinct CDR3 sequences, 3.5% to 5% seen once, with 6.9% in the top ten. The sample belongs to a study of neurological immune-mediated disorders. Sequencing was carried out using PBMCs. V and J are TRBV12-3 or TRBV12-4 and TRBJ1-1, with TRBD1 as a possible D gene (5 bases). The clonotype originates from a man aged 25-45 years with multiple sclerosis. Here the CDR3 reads CASSLEQVNTEAFF. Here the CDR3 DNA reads TGTGCCAGCAGTTTAGAACAGGTGAACACTGAAGCTTTCTTT.